This paragraph covers one T cell receptor (beta chain) sequence. This clone was counted a few times. Its antigen is currently not known. The sample holds no much larger clone one base away, and base qualities are not on file. The sample is drawn from a study of beta chain features in type 1 diabetes (dated by TCRdb to 2017 to 2018). About the full investigation: Mean age, gender distribution, total cell number and subset yield were not different between patients and healthy donors. Regulatory and stem cell-like memory subsets were isolated from only 8 patients and roughly 8 healthy donors, whereas naive and central memory subsets came from all 30 or so donors. A total of roughly 100 million sorted cells were examined across all samples, and the number of cells per subset was strongly correlated with RNA yield. The study compared TCRB repertoires of sorted circulating CD4+ T cell subsets between recently diagnosed type 1 diabetes patients and matched healthy donors.

The germline V gene (reference sequence) gives CDR1 as LNHDA and CDR2 as SQIVND. Trimming takes 3 bases from V and 3 bases from J, and the germline ends sit 6 bases apart. The CDR3 starts with the cysteine, ends with the phenylalanine, and has 13 residues. Only CDR3 DNA is held: 39 bases, read in frame from base 1. Paper-wide results and their limitations: A moderate but significant shortening of TCRB CDR3 length was observed in type 1 diabetes patients in all four CD4+ subsets. Because small numbers of individuals were included in the HLA sub-analyses, any influence of HLA type on TCRB rearrangement was left unresolved. Fewer insertions and more nucleotide deletions at VDJ recombination sites were observed in patients with type 1 diabetes, implying thymic rearrangement abnormalities. The naive, central memory and regulatory TCRB repertoires appeared to resemble one another more closely among patients than among healthy donors. Sequencing cDNA rather than genomic DNA could over-represent highly expressing activated cells, although activation and CD3 levels did not differ between groups. PCR might favor shorter templates, but patient and control samples were amplified and corrected together, so any skew would affect both groups equally.

All of the isolated RNA was reverse transcribed with the High Capacity cDNA Reverse Transcription Kit, so expressed TCRB transcripts were sequenced. Deep immunoSEQ sequencing was applied to naive, central memory and regulatory T cell samples, giving an average of roughly 3.5 million total reads per sample. Sorted cells were lysed in RLT buffer, and RNA was extracted using DNase-treated RNeasy Micro or Mini kits according to cell number. Each cell subset was processed separately to prevent cross-contamination, with patient and healthy donor samples processed together. TCRB sequences were amplified from cDNA with the immunoSEQ multiplex PCR, producing 87-bp fragments spanning the CDR3 region. The amplicons were sequenced using the Illumina HiSeq platform. In the source study's methods: Synthetic template baselines were used to correct PCR bias computationally, reads within Hamming distance 2 were collapsed, and singletons that could not be merged were discarded. By aligning reads against IMGT, V, D and J genes, CDR3 length, and insertions or deletions at six rearrangement sites were assigned. Within each subset, clonotype counts were normalized to the number of sorted cells before true diversity and Gini coefficients were calculated with the tcR R package. The overlap coefficient, calculated on TCRB nucleotide sequences, was used to measure repertoire sharing. Out-of-frame TCRB sequences from naive cells were analyzed to stand in for the pre-selection repertoire. The immuneACCESS repertoire file appears here via TCRdb, limited to in-frame rearrangements. These files lack a portion of the clones; in checked studies, under half of the deficit traces to unresolved V genes, and the cause of the others is not known. The V and J calls and clone size were taken over from that table, and D and trimming were inferred from the DNA. The sample table contains just under 150,000 clones; only one count was recorded for about 10% of them. The biggest ten clones account for around 1.4% of the sample.

Each donor gave one peripheral blood draw, roughly 0.12 L on average, collected into heparinised tubes. Using a panel that included CD45RO, CCR7, CD25, CD127, CD95 and CD27, naive, central memory, regulatory and stem cell-like memory CD4+ T cells were sorted on a BD FACSAria II. Purity was above 95% for every sorted population. Right away, PBMCs were isolated by Lymphoprep density gradient centrifugation and were stained directly, with no culture step. To minimize batch effects, samples were stained and sorted in pairs, one healthy donor with one patient per experiment. The TCR sequence derives from a man between 18 and 29 years old in good health. The chain uses TRBV19 and TRBJ1-5; confidence is insufficient to name the D gene. Sequenced: naive CD4+ T cells from blood. Interpreted using the paper, the cell subset or site label stands for: true naive CD4+ T cells. In nucleotide form, the sequence is TGTGCCAGTAGTATTTCAGTCAATCAGCCCCAGCATTTT. It translates to CASSISVNQPQHF. Where the CDR3 stops, the reference TRBV19 and TRBJ1-5 genes take over; the full variable domain is DGGITQSPKYLFRKEGQNVTLSCEQNLNHDAMYWYRQDPGQGLRLIYYSQIVNDFQKGDIAEGYSVSREKKESFPLTVTSAQKNPTAFYLCASSISVNQPQHFGDGTRLSIL.